The 24 T cell receptor beta chains presented below share a single source sample, sequenced in a study of blood T cell repertoires in COVID-19 (dated by TCRdb to 2020 to 2021). The receptor library was made with the immunoSEQ multiplex PCR assay. TCRdb's version of the immuneACCESS table is confined to in-frame rearrangements and falls short of the full clone set. An unresolved V gene accounts for under half of the shortfall where checked; the remainder is of unknown origin. For this sample the table gives some 430,000 clones, of which around 90% were detected only once. The ten largest clonotypes hold about 0.6% of the sample. Sequences were obtained from PBMCs or T cells enriched from blood (not recorded which). These receptors were collected from a man between 18 and 29 years old who had recovered from COVID-19.

This clone was found once. The chain combines TRBV27 with TRBJ2-1; TRBD2 is a possible D gene (6 bases). V dropped 3 bases and J dropped 4 bases, with 13 bases sitting between them. The germline CDR1 and CDR2 sequences are MNHEY and SMNVEV (reference sequence). CDR3 length: 15 residues. The DNA for the CDR3 is TGTGCCAGCAGTTTCTCCGCGGGAACTTACAATGAGCAGTTCTTC. This encodes CASSFSAGTYNEQFF.

The CDR3 protein is CASSPTTGGPEAFF. CDR3 nucleotide sequence: TGTGCCAGCAGCCCAACGACAGGGGGTCCTGAAGCTTTCTTT. The chain recombines TRBV3-1 (or the pseudogene TRBV3-2) with TRBJ1-1, with 9 bases fitting TRBD1. J lost 6 bases, V lost 4 bases, and 6 bases had no gene match. The CDR3 covers 14 residues. CDR1 and CDR2 from the germline V gene are LGHDT and YNNKEL (reference sequence).

V gene TRBV12-5 combines with J gene TRBJ1-5; 12 bases agree with TRBD1. The CDR3 contains 17 residues. Germline V lookup: CDR1 LGHNT, CDR2 FRNRAP. V gave up 1 base and J gave up 9 bases; unmatched junction bases: 10. CDR3 amino acids: CASGLDGTGGAGPPQHF. The CDR3 region has the DNA TGTGCTAGTGGTTTGGACGGGACAGGGGGCGCGGGTCCGCCCCAGCATTTT.

This clone was recorded a few times. The rearrangement links TRBV4-1 to TRBJ2-2; possibly TRBD1 for D (6 bases). From germline, CDR1 is MGHRA and CDR2 YSYEKL. This CDR3 has 17 residues. Between the trimmed V and J ends, which lost 2 bases and 0 bases, there was a span of 13 bases. This chain's CDR3 is CASSQHPGESNTGELFF. CDR3 nucleotides: TGCGCCAGCAGCCAACATCCAGGGGAATCGAACACCGGGGAGCTGTTTTTT.

The gene calls are TRBV7-9 and TRBJ1-2; D may be TRBD1 (5 bases). The V gene's germline CDR1 is SEHNR and CDR2 FQNEAQ (reference sequence). The CDR3 loop spans 15 amino acids. V was trimmed by 5 bases and J by 4 bases, leaving 17 bases between them. Here the CDR3 DNA reads TGTGCCAGCAGCCCACGTTCGGGACTCTTCTATGGCTACACCTTC. Its translation is CASSPRSGLFYGYTF.

In the case of this clone: One end of the junction is discordant with germline, which a read error may explain. The genes are TRBV6-5 and TRBJ1-4; D call uncertain. The CDR3 totals 16 residues. Germline V CDR1 and CDR2: MNHEY, SVGAGI. CDR3 DNA: TGTGCCAGCAGCTACTGGAGCGGTGACTCAAATGAAAAACTGTTTTTT. Residues: CASSYWSGDSNEKLFF.

This chain uses TRBV7-9 with TRBJ2-7, with unresolved D. From germline, CDR1 is SEHNR and CDR2 FQNEAQ (reference sequence). Trimming took 1 base from V and 7 from J, leaving 8 bases between them. CDR3 size: 12 residues. The CDR3 DNA reads TGTGCCAGCAGCTTAGGCCTATCTGAGCAGTACTTC. Its protein product is CASSLGLSEQYF.

This clone showed up just a few times. In DNA form, the CDR3 reads TGCGCCAGCAGCCCCCTTGAAGCGGTCTACGAGCAGTACTTC. Translating gives CASSPLEAVYEQYF. The V call is TRBV4-1, the J call TRBJ2-7, with D possibly TRBD2 on 5 matching bases. Trimming left V 4 bases short and J 3 bases short, with 13 bases between. The CDR3 contains 14 residues. CDR1 and CDR2 (germline): MGHRA, YSYEKL.

This clone showed up just once. This chain links TRBV30 with TRBJ2-1; perhaps TRBD2 as D (6 bases). The CDR3 covers 15 residues. V was cut by 3 bases and J by 7 bases, with 19 bases left in between. The germline V gene has CDR1 GTSNPN and CDR2 SVGIG (reference sequence). The CDR3 DNA is TGTGCCTGGAGGTTAATAGCGGTGGGTCGGAATGAGCAGTTCTTC. This codes for CAWRLIAVGRNEQFF.

The chain is built from TRBV7-9 and TRBJ1-5; D remains unclear. Per germline, CDR1 SEHNR and CDR2 FQNEAQ (reference sequence). V lost 1 base and J lost 5, with 6 bases in between. The CDR3 has 13 amino acids. CDR3 region: CASSLDAYQPQHF. CDR3 nucleotides: TGTGCCAGCAGCTTAGACGCGTATCAGCCCCAGCATTTT.

This chain uses TRBV5-4 with TRBJ1-6; TRBD1 matches 10 bases. The CDR3 length is 16 residues. Germline V gene sequence: CDR1 SGHNT, CDR2 YYREEE (reference sequence). The trim removed 0 bases at V and 6 bases at J, leaving 3 bases unmatched. The CDR3 bases are TGTGCCAGCAGCTTGGCCGGGACAGGGGCTAATTCACCCCTCCACTTT. This sequence encodes CASSLAGTGANSPLHF.

The V gene is TRBV27, the J gene TRBJ1-2; possibly TRBD1 for D (5 bases). Germline CDR1 reads MNHEY; CDR2 reads SMNVEV (reference sequence). CDR3 size: 15 residues. Trimming cost V 5 bases and J 4 bases, with 17 bases left between them. Here the CDR3 DNA reads TGTGCCAGCAGTCGGGGGAGGGGCGCCGGCTATGGCTACACCTTC. The encoded protein is CASSRGRGAGYGYTF.

The rearrangement links TRBV7-9 to TRBJ1-1; D is unresolved. Between the trimmed V and J ends, which lost 5 bases and 4 bases, there was a span of 11 bases. The length of the CDR3 is 13 residues. Germline V CDR1 and CDR2: SEHNR, FQNEAQ (reference sequence). The CDR3 here is CASSPIGSTEAFF. The CDR3 DNA reads as TGTGCCAGCAGCCCAATAGGGAGCACTGAAGCTTTCTTT.

The CDR3 here is CASSSGQGSGYTF. The CDR3 nucleotides read TGCGCCAGCAGCTCAGGACAGGGGAGTGGCTACACCTTC. J is TRBJ1-2 and V is TRBV5-1; 9 bases fit TRBD1. The CDR3 length is 13 residues. Germline trimming cut 3 bases from V and 7 bases from J; bases unmatched to any gene: 4. CDR1 and CDR2 from the germline V gene are SGHRS and YFSETQ.

J is TRBJ1-1 and V is TRBV18, with no clear D. CDR1 and CDR2 from the germline V gene are KGHSH and LQKENI. Trimming left V 1 base short and J 1 base short, with 7 bases between. This CDR3 is built from 14 residues. The CDR3 sequence is CASSPLPRNTEAFF. DNA for the CDR3: TGTGCCAGCTCACCACTTCCCAGGAACACTGAAGCTTTCTTT.

The chain recombines TRBV15 with TRBJ1-2, with D uncertain. Deletions cut 1 base from V and 6 bases from J, with 9 bases between. Per germline, CDR1 LNHNV and CDR2 YYDKDF (reference sequence). This CDR3 contains 13 residues. CDR3 sequence: CATSRGPDNGYTF. In DNA form, the CDR3 reads TGTGCCACCAGCAGAGGCCCAGACAATGGCTACACCTTC.

The rearrangement joins TRBV10-1 to TRBJ2-1; the D gene is possibly TRBD2 (5 bases). The CDR3 is made up of 13 amino acids. The V and J ends lost 8 bases and 9 bases respectively, with 17 bases between them. Per germline, CDR1 WNHNN and CDR2 SYGVQD (reference sequence). The CDR3 loop reads CASPEGVTREQFF. The CDR3 region has the DNA TGCGCCAGCCCCGAGGGCGTAACACGTGAGCAGTTCTTC.

In its sample, this clone was seen a few times. V is TRBV3-1 (or the pseudogene TRBV3-2) and J is TRBJ1-2; D is unclear. The CDR3 consists of 13 residues. V lost 1 base and J 7 bases, leaving 10 bases between the germline ends. Germline-derived CDR1 and CDR2 are LGHDT and YNNKEL (reference sequence). The CDR3 DNA follows: TGTGCCAGCAGCCAAGGGCGGGTGAGTGGCTACACCTTC. This translates into CASSQGRVSGYTF.

The chain links TRBV28 to TRBJ2-1; 7 positions match TRBD2. This CDR3 comprises 14 residues. J was trimmed by 5 bases and V by 10 bases; bases with no gene match: 11. Looked up from germline, CDR1 is MDHEN and CDR2 is SYDVKM. The CDR3 protein is CATTWRGFDNEQFF. The CDR3 DNA follows: TGTGCCACGACCTGGCGGGGGTTCGACAATGAGCAGTTCTTC.

V gene TRBV19 combines with J gene TRBJ1-4; 8 bases map to TRBD1. The germline V gene has CDR1 LNHDA and CDR2 SQIVND (reference sequence). There are 17 residues in the CDR3. The ends lost 1 base at V and 2 bases at J; junction bases unmatched: 6. The CDR3 loop is CASSIVGRGPTNEKLFF. For the CDR3, the DNA is TGTGCCAGTAGTATAGTCGGCAGGGGGCCCACTAATGAAAAACTGTTTTTT. The entire variable domain, with the rest obtained from reference TRBV19 and TRBJ1-4, is as follows: DGGITQSPKYLFRKEGQNVTLSCEQNLNHDAMYWYRQDPGQGLRLIYYSQIVNDFQKGDIAEGYSVSREKKESFPLTVTSAQKNPTAFYLCASSIVGRGPTNEKLFFGSGTQLSVL.

The genes are TRBV9 and TRBJ2-6; perhaps TRBD1 as D (5 bases). With 1 base removed from V and 0 bases from J, the gap between germline ends came to 11 bases. This CDR3 has 17 residues. Germline CDR1 and CDR2: SGDLS and YYNGEE. The CDR3 DNA sequence: TGTGCCAGCAGCGTAACAGGCACCAACTCTGGGGCCAACGTCCTGACTTTC. The encoded protein is CASSVTGTNSGANVLTF.

Concerning this clone: This sample includes further DNA sequences coding for the same CDR3. The gene calls are TRBV5-1 and TRBJ1-6; D is unclear. Trimming cost V 0 bases and J 7 bases, with 8 bases left between them. The CDR3 has 14 amino acids. The germline CDR1 and CDR2 sequences are SGHRS and YFSETQ. CDR3 coding DNA: TGCGCCAGCAGCTTGGGCCCGGGGAATTCACCCCTCCACTTT. Its translation is CASSLGPGNSPLHF.

The chain employs TRBV4-1 and TRBJ1-2; TRBD1 agrees at 10 bases. The CDR3 sequence is 15 residues long. With V trimmed by 1 base and J by 7 bases, 6 bases remained unmatched. The germline gives CDR1 MGHRA, CDR2 YSYEKL. As DNA, the CDR3 is TGCGCCAGCAGCCAAGGGGACAGGGGAGTGGGTGGCTACACCTTC. As protein: CASSQGDRGVGGYTF.

This chain connects TRBV29-1 to TRBJ1-1; no firm D call. CDR3 length: 12 amino acids. Trimming shortened V by 8 bases and J by 2 bases, and 12 bases separated the two germline ends. The germline gives CDR1 SQVTM, CDR2 ANQGSEA. The DNA for the CDR3 is TGCAGCACCCGAGGGTTAAACACTGAAGCTTTCTTT. Protein product: CSTRGLNTEAFF.